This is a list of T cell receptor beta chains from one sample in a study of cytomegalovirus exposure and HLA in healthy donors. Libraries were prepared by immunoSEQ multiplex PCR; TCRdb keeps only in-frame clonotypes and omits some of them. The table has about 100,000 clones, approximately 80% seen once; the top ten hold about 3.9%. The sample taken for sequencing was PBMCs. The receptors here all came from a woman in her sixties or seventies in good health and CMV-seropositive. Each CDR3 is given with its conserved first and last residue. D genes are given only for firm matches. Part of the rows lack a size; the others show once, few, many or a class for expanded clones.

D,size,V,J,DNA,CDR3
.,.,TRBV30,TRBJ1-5,TGTGCCTGGAGTGGTTCCCGGGGTCAGCCCCAGCATTTT,CAWSGSRGQPQHF
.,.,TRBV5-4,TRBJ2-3,TGTGCCAGCAGCTCCACAGGGCGCACAGATACGCAGTATTTT,CASSSTGRTDTQYF
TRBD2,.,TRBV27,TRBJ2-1,TGTGCCAGCAGTAACCTAGCGGGAGAGCTCAATGAGCAGTTCTTC,CASSNLAGELNEQFF
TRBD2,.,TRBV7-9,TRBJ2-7,TGTGCCAGCAGCTCGGTAGCGGGAGGAGTGAACGAGCAGTACTTC,CASSSVAGGVNEQYF
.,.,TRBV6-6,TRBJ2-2,TGTGCCAGCAGTCCTTATACCGGGGAGCTGTTTTTT,CASSPYTGELFF
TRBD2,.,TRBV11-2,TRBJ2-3,TGTGCCAGCAGCTTAGCGACTAGCGGGCAAAGGTGGGATACGCAGTATTTT,CASSLATSGQRWDTQYF
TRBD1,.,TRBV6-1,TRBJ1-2,TGTGCCAGCAGTTCACGGGACAGGGGCAACTATGGCTACACCTTC,CASSSRDRGNYGYTF
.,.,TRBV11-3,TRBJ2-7,TGTGCCAGCAGCTTCCTGCAGGGCTACGAGCAGTACTTC,CASSFLQGYEQYF
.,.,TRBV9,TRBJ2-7,TGTGCCAGCAGCGTAGATTCCAGGTCCTACGAGCAGTACTTC,CASSVDSRSYEQYF
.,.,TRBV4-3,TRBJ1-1,TGCGCCAGCAGCCAACGTGGCGGGGACACTGAAGCTTTCTTT,CASSQRGGDTEAFF
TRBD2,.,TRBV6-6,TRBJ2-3,TGTGCCAGCAGTTACGGGACTAGCGGGAGGGCAGATACGCAGTATTTT,CASSYGTSGRADTQYF
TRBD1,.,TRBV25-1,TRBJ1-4,TGTGCCAGCACCGGACAGGGATTTATAGAAAAACTGTTTTTT,CASTGQGFIEKLFF
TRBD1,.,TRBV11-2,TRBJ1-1,TGTGCCAGCAGCATTCCGGGACAGATGAACACTGAAGCTTTCTTT,CASSIPGQMNTEAFF
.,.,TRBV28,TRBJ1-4,TGTGCCAGCATCGGGGGAGGGGCAAATGAAAAACTGTTTTTT,CASIGGGANEKLFF
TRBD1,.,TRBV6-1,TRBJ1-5,TGTGCCAGCAGTGAAAGAAACTCCGGGACAGGTAATCAGCCCCAGCATTTT,CASSERNSGTGNQPQHF
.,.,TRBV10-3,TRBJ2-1,TGTGCCATCAGTGAGTCGACGGGAATCACCTACAATGAGCAGTTCTTC,CAISESTGITYNEQFF
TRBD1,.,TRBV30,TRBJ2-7,TGTGCCTGGAGTAAAACAGGGGGCACCTACGAGCAGTACTTC,CAWSKTGGTYEQYF
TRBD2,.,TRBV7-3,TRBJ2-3,TGTGCCAGCAGCTTCGGACTAGCGGGAAGCACAGATACGCAGTATTTT,CASSFGLAGSTDTQYF
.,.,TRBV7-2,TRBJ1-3,TGTGCCAGCACCCTGGGGGGGGCAAGCTCTGGAAACACCATATATTTT,CASTLGGASSGNTIYF
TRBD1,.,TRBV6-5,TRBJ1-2,TGTGCCAGCAGTTGGGACAGATATGGCTACACCTTC,CASSWDRYGYTF
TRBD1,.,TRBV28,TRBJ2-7,TGTGCCAGCAGGGTCGACAGGGTGTCCTACGAGCAGTACTTC,CASRVDRVSYEQYF
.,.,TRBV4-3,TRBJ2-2,TGCGCCAGCAGCCAGACCCTCGTGGGGGGGCACACCGGGGAGCTGTTTTTT,CASSQTLVGGHTGELFF
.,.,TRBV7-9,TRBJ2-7,TGTGCCAGCAGCTTAGACCCACAGGAGGAGCAGTACTTC,CASSLDPQEEQYF
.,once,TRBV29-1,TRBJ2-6,TGCAGCGCTGAAGGTTACTCTGGGGCCAACGTCCTGACTTTC,CSAEGYSGANVLTF
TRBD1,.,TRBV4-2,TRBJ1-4,TGTGCCAGCAGCCAAGATACGGGACAGTTTGCAACTAATGAAAAACTGTTTTTT,CASSQDTGQFATNEKLFF
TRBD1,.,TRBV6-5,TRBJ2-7,TGTGCCAGCAGTTACCAGACAGGGGGCGAGCAGTACTTC,CASSYQTGGEQYF
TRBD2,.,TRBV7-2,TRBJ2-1,TGTGCCAGCACCCTAGAGGGGCGGGAGTACAATGAGCAGTTCTTC,CASTLEGREYNEQFF
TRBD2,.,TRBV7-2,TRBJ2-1,TGTGCCAGCAGCGCTGGGGGACTAGCGGGAGGGGGGGGGCAGTTCTTC,CASSAGGLAGGGGQFF
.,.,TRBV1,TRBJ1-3,TGCACCAGCGGCAGGACAGACACTACTGGAAACACCATATATTTT,CTSGRTDTTGNTIYF
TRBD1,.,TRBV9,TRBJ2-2,TGTGCCAGCAGGAGGGGACAGGACGCGAACACCGGGGAGCTGTTTTTT,CASRRGQDANTGELFF
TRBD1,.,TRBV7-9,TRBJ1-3,TGTGCCAGCAGCTACCGGGACAGGGGAAACACCATATATTTT,CASSYRDRGNTIYF
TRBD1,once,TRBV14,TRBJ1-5,TGTGCCAGCAGCCAAGGGACAGGGACGGGCCAGCCCCAGCATTTT,CASSQGTGTGQPQHF
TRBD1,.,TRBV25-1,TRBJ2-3,TGTGCCAGCAGTGAGAGGACAGGGGTAGGGAAGCAGTATTTT,CASSERTGVGKQYF
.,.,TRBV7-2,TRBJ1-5,TGTGCCAGCAGCTTAGGCGAAGTTAGCAATCAGCCCCAGCATTTT,CASSLGEVSNQPQHF
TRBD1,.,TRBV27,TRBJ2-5,TGTGCCAGCAGCCCTAGACTTATGGGCAGGGGGCTACAAGAGACCCAGTACTTC,CASSPRLMGRGLQETQYF
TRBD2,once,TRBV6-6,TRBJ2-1,TGTGCCAGCAGTCGGACTAGCGGGAGTTATGAGCAGTTCTTC,CASSRTSGSYEQFF
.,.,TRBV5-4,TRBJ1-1,TGTGCCAGCAGCTTCGAACAGACGAACACTGAAGCTTTCTTT,CASSFEQTNTEAFF
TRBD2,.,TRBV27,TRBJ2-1,TGTGCCAGCAGTTATCTAAGCGGGACTAGCGGGAACAATGAGCAGTTCTTC,CASSYLSGTSGNNEQFF
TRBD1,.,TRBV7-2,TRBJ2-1,TGTGCCAGCAGCTTAGTAGGGACAGGGTTATACAATGAGCAGTTCTTC,CASSLVGTGLYNEQFF